Below, 32 T cell receptor beta chains from the same sample are listed, as sequenced in a study of blood T cell repertoires in COVID-19 (TCRdb year 2020). Library prep was done by the immunoSEQ multiplex PCR assay. Drawn from immuneACCESS, this table holds only the in-frame rearrangements with V and J called that TCRdb kept. Clones are partly lost; checked studies trace under half to an unresolved V gene and leave the rest unexplained. A total of about 370,000 clones appear in this sample, about 87% of them only once. The top ten clonotypes cover roughly a tenth of the sample. Source material: peripheral blood. The receptors were gathered from a woman aged 25 to 45 with COVID-19, enrolled during active disease.

Only one count was recorded for this clone. This chain connects TRBV2 to TRBJ2-7; D remains unclear. Germline V gene lookup returns CDR1 SNHLY and CDR2 FYNNEI. V was cut by 6 bases and J by 0 bases, with 6 bases left in between. This CDR3 comprises 12 residues. The CDR3 sequence is CASSSDSYEQYF. CDR3 DNA sequence: TGTGCCAGCAGCTCAGACTCCTACGAGCAGTACTTC.

The chain has TRBV28 and TRBJ1-2, with a possible D match to TRBD1 (5 bases). V lost 5 bases, J lost 9 bases, and 10 bases lay in between. Looked up from germline, CDR1 is MDHEN and CDR2 is SYDVKM. This CDR3 has 11 residues. As DNA, the CDR3 is TGTGCCAGCAGTCGGGACTTTAGCTACACCTTC. Encoded protein: CASSRDFSYTF.

V gene TRBV5-4 combines with J gene TRBJ2-7; D is perhaps TRBD2 (5 bases). Germline V lookup: CDR1 SGHNT, CDR2 YYREEE (reference sequence). The CDR3 is 11 residues long. The V gene lost 1 base and the J gene lost 7 bases, with 6 bases spanning the gap. The CDR3 DNA reads as TGTGCCAGCAGCTTGCGAGGGGAGCAGTACTTC. It codes for CASSLRGEQYF.

J is TRBJ2-5 and V is TRBV5-1; D is possibly TRBD2 (5 bases). This CDR3 is built from 13 residues. The germline V gene encodes CDR1 SGHRS and CDR2 YFSETQ. V was pared by 0 bases and J by 5 bases, with 8 bases between. CDR3 sequence reads: CASSLALAETQYF. The CDR3 DNA reads as TGCGCCAGCAGCTTGGCCTTAGCGGAGACCCAGTACTTC.

This clone was counted only a few times. This rearrangement joins TRBV10-2 to TRBJ2-1, with 10 bases matching TRBD2. V shed 5 bases and J 0 bases; nucleotides not matched to a gene: 10. Germline V gene sequence: CDR1 WSHSY, CDR2 SAAADI. The CDR3 spans 18 residues. The CDR3 reads CASSPGLARVSSYNEQFF. CDR3 coding DNA: TGCGCCAGCAGTCCGGGACTAGCGAGGGTTAGCTCCTACAATGAGCAGTTCTTC.

V and J are TRBV10-1 and TRBJ1-1; TRBD1 might be the D (5 bases). Between the trimmed V and J ends, which lost 7 bases and 0 bases, there was a span of 9 bases. The CDR3 totals 13 residues. In germline, CDR1 is WNHNN, CDR2 SYGVQD (reference sequence). CDR3 residues: CASKQGLNTEAFF. The CDR3 DNA sequence: TGCGCCAGCAAGCAGGGATTGAACACTGAAGCTTTCTTT.

The rearrangement links TRBV19 to TRBJ2-2; D is possibly TRBD2 (6 bases). This CDR3 has 14 residues. Germline V lookup: CDR1 LNHDA, CDR2 SQIVND (reference sequence). Trimming removed 5 bases from V and 3 bases from J, with 10 bases in between. The DNA of the CDR3 is TGTGCCAGTAGTGACGGAGGGGACACCGGGGAGCTGTTTTTT. It yields the protein CASSDGGDTGELFF.

The gene calls are TRBV6-6 and TRBJ2-7; D is undetermined. The CDR3 consists of 11 residues. The V and J ends lost 8 bases and 1 base respectively, with 6 bases between them. CDR1 and CDR2 from the germline V gene are MNHNY and SVGAGI (reference sequence). CDR3 DNA: TGTGCCAGCTCCGAGTCCTACGAGCAGTACTTC. This translates into CASSESYEQYF.

The chain recombines TRBV9 with TRBJ2-6; TRBD2 is a possible D gene (5 bases). Germline-derived CDR1 and CDR2 are SGDLS and YYNGEE. The CDR3 sequence is 17 residues long. Trimming cost V 0 bases and J 0 bases, with 10 bases left between them. The CDR3 DNA sequence: TGTGCCAGCAGCGTAGAAGGACTGTCCTCTGGGGCCAACGTCCTGACTTTC. This translates into CASSVEGLSSGANVLTF. The entire variable domain, with the rest obtained from reference TRBV9 and TRBJ2-6, is as follows: DSGVTQTPKHLITATGQRVTLRCSPRSGDLSVYWYQQSLDQGLQFLIQYYNGEERAKGNILERFSAQQFPDLHSELNLSSLELGDSALYFCASSVEGLSSGANVLTFGAGSRLTVL.

This clone came up once. The rearrangement joins TRBV28 to TRBJ2-4, with a tentative D call TRBD1 (6 bases). Trimming removed 0 bases from V and 6 bases from J, with 15 bases in between. Germline assignment: CDR1 MDHEN and CDR2 SYDVKM. This CDR3 is 16 amino acids long. The CDR3 DNA follows: TGTGCCAGCAGTTTATGGGATGAGGGGGTTGGAAACATTCAGTACTTC. The encoded protein is CASSLWDEGVGNIQYF.

The V call is TRBV10-3, the J call TRBJ2-5, with D possibly being TRBD1 (5 bases). CDR3 length: 16 residues. The germline CDR1 and CDR2 sequences are ENHRY and SYGVKD. Deletions cut 4 bases from V and 5 bases from J, with 20 bases between. CDR3 DNA: TGTGCCATCAGTGTACTTGACAGTAGCATAAAGGAGACCCAGTACTTC. Protein sequence: CAISVLDSSIKETQYF.

This chain connects TRBV3-1 (or the pseudogene TRBV3-2) to TRBJ2-5; D is ambiguous. Germline V CDR1 and CDR2: LGHDT, YNNKEL (reference sequence). Trimming took 4 bases from V and 0 from J, leaving 6 bases between them. This CDR3 is built from 13 residues. The CDR3 is CASSLRDQETQYF. The CDR3, as DNA: TGTGCCAGCAGCCTCCGGGACCAAGAGACCCAGTACTTC.

The CDR3 sequence: CATSDSKRANYGYTF. DNA for the CDR3: TGTGCCACCAGTGACTCTAAGAGGGCTAACTATGGCTACACCTTC. The chain couples TRBV24-1 to TRBJ1-2; D not resolved. The CDR3 runs to 15 residues. Germline-derived CDR1 and CDR2 are KGHDR and SFDVKD. V was pared by 4 bases and J by 0 bases, with 11 bases between.

The chain is built from TRBV6-1 and TRBJ2-1; TRBD2 matches at 9 bases. V dropped 3 bases and J dropped 9; count of bases not matched to a gene: 9. CDR3 size: 15 residues. Germline CDR1 reads MNHNS; CDR2 reads SASEGT. This CDR3 reads CASSEMVAGVFEQFF. For the CDR3, the DNA is TGTGCCAGCAGTGAGATGGTAGCGGGAGTTTTTGAGCAGTTCTTC.

The chain couples TRBV28 to TRBJ2-7; 7 bases are shared with TRBD1. V lost 5 bases to trimming and J lost 1 base; unmatched junction nucleotides: 5. The length of the CDR3 is 14 residues. CDR1 is MDHEN, CDR2 SYDVKM, per germline. CDR3 loop: CASSPRTGSYEQYF. As DNA, the CDR3 is TGTGCCAGCAGTCCGAGGACAGGTTCCTACGAGCAGTACTTC.

The gene calls are TRBV4-2 and TRBJ2-5; the match to TRBD2 covers 8 bases. The CDR3 totals 15 residues. CDR1 and CDR2 (germline): LGHNA, YNFKEQ. J gave up 4 bases and V 2 bases, and 6 bases lay outside the gene matches. The CDR3 loop reads CASSQLLAGRETQYF. The CDR3 coding sequence is TGTGCCAGCAGCCAACTCCTAGCGGGCAGAGAGACCCAGTACTTC.

The chain recombines TRBV5-6 with TRBJ1-4, with 7 bases aligning to TRBD1. The CDR3 sequence is 14 residues long. The J segment lost 5 bases and the V segment lost 4 bases, leaving 5 bases of the junction unmatched. Germline V gene data show CDR1 as SGHDT and CDR2 as YYEEEE. In nucleotides, the CDR3 is TGTGCCAGCAGCAGAAGGGGACAGAATGAAAAACTGTTTTTT. Amino acid sequence: CASSRRGQNEKLFF.

The V call is TRBV5-1, the J call TRBJ2-6, with 10 bases identical to TRBD2. The CDR3 totals 18 residues. Germline assignment: CDR1 SGHRS and CDR2 YFSETQ. J was trimmed by 4 bases and V by 0 bases; bases with no gene match: 7. CDR3 amino acids: CASSLVLAGVRGANVLTF. DNA for the CDR3: TGCGCCAGCAGCTTGGTTCTAGCGGGAGTAAGAGGGGCCAACGTCCTGACTTTC. The entire variable domain, with the rest obtained from reference TRBV5-1 and TRBJ2-6, is as follows: KAGVTQTPRYLIKTRGQQVTLSCSPISGHRSVSWYQQTPGQGLQFLFEYFSETQRNKGNFPGRFSGRQFSNSRSEMNVSTLELGDSALYLCASSLVLAGVRGANVLTFGAGSRLTVL.

This chain links TRBV6-2 or TRBV6-3 with TRBJ2-5; weak D call: TRBD2 (6 bases). V lost 0 bases and J 1 base, leaving 12 bases between the germline ends. The CDR3 consists of 16 residues. CDR1 and CDR2 from the germline V gene are MNHEY and SVGEGT. The CDR3 here is CASSYSSSGGQETQYF. The DNA for the CDR3 is TGTGCCAGCAGTTACTCGAGTTCCGGGGGCCAAGAGACCCAGTACTTC.

The chain has TRBV7-9 and TRBJ1-2, with 9 nucleotides matching TRBD1. V dropped 3 bases and J dropped 8; count of bases not matched to a gene: 4. This CDR3 contains 13 residues. Germline V gives CDR1 SEHNR, CDR2 FQNEAQ (reference sequence). The CDR3 DNA is TGTGCCAGCAGCTTGGGACAGGGTCGGGGCTACACCTTC. Translating it yields CASSLGQGRGYTF.

V is TRBV7-2 and J is TRBJ2-5, with D possibly matching TRBD1 (5 bases). The CDR3 has 13 amino acids. Trimming pared 5 bases from V and 3 bases from J, leaving 10 bases between. Germline loops: CDR1 SGHTA, CDR2 FQGNSA. The CDR3 protein is CASSQGQKETQYF. The CDR3 coding sequence is TGTGCCAGCAGCCAGGGTCAGAAAGAGACCCAGTACTTC.

The chain employs TRBV25-1 and TRBJ1-6, with TRBD1 as a possible D gene (6 bases). The germline gives CDR1 MGHDK, CDR2 SYGVNS. CDR3 size: 16 residues. The V and J ends lost 8 bases and 9 bases respectively, with 23 bases between them. CDR3 nucleotides: TGTGCCAGCTCGGGTCCCGGGACATCGAGGGGTTCACCCCTCCACTTT. Translated, it gives CASSGPGTSRGSPLHF.

This clone came up once. The chain employs TRBV7-2 and TRBJ2-1; D is unresolved. V gave up 5 bases and J gave up 10 bases, with 15 bases separating them. Germline V gene sequence: CDR1 SGHTA, CDR2 FQGNSA. This CDR3 region has 13 residues. The CDR3, as DNA: TGTGCCAGCAGCCCCGATGGCGACGGGGAGCAGTTCTTC. Protein sequence: CASSPDGDGEQFF. Variable domain in full (rest from reference TRBV7-2 and TRBJ2-1): GAGVSQSPSNKVTEKGKDVELRCDPISGHTALYWYRQSLGQGLEFLIYFQGNSAPDKSGLPSDRFSAERTGGSVSTLTIQRTQQEDSAVYLCASSPDGDGEQFFGPGTRLTVL.

The chain recombines TRBV7-8 with TRBJ2-7, with D maybe TRBD2 (6 bases). The CDR3 loop spans 15 amino acids. V was pared by 2 bases and J by 2 bases, with 13 bases between. Germline-derived CDR1 and CDR2 are SGHVS and FQNEAQ. DNA of the CDR3: TGTGCCAGCAGCTTATTGCCTAGCGTCGCCTACGAGCAGTACTTC. This codes for CASSLLPSVAYEQYF.

The genes are TRBV6-5 and TRBJ2-7; 8 positions match TRBD1. The V gene end was trimmed by 7 bases and the J gene end by 4 bases; junction bases not matched to a gene: 9. CDR3 length: 14 amino acids. Germline V gene lookup returns CDR1 MNHEY and CDR2 SVGAGI. CDR3 sequence reads: CASKAGTGSYEQYF. The CDR3 DNA reads TGTGCCAGCAAAGCTGGGACAGGATCTTACGAGCAGTACTTC.

This clone has a handful of counts. This sample also contains other DNA sequences that code for the same CDR3. The rearrangement uses TRBV10-3 and TRBJ2-7; a weak D match, TRBD2 (5 bases). V was shortened by 8 bases and J by 3 bases, with 11 bases between the two germline ends. The CDR3 consists of 12 residues. CDR1 and CDR2 (germline): ENHRY, SYGVKD. The CDR3 protein is CAISGGSYEQYF. The CDR3 DNA sequence: TGTGCCATCTCGGGTGGGAGCTACGAGCAGTACTTC.

The rearrangement joins TRBV5-5 to TRBJ1-3, with 10 nucleotides matching TRBD1. The CDR3 runs 16 residues. V dropped 0 bases and J dropped 4; count of bases not matched to a gene: 4. Germline V lookup: CDR1 SGHKS, CDR2 YYEKEE (reference sequence). The CDR3, as DNA: TGTGCCAGCAGCTTGGAGGGACAGGGGATCGGAAACACCATATATTTT. It yields the protein CASSLEGQGIGNTIYF.

The V call is TRBV2, the J call TRBJ2-1; TRBD1 aligns across 9 bases. The trim removed 0 bases at V and 6 bases at J, leaving 6 bases unmatched. This CDR3 region has 16 residues. Germline CDR1 is SNHLY and CDR2 is FYNNEI. The CDR3 DNA sequence: TGTGCCAGCAGTGAAGCTCCCACAGGGGGCTTCAATGAGCAGTTCTTC. Protein product: CASSEAPTGGFNEQFF.

The rearrangement links TRBV18 to TRBJ2-7; D is unresolved. The V end lost 0 bases, the J end lost 3 bases, and 9 bases lay between the germline ends. Germline CDR1 and CDR2: KGHSH and LQKENI. CDR3 size: 14 residues. The CDR3 region has the DNA TGTGCCAGCTCACCACCGGGCACCCTCTACGAGCAGTACTTC. Amino acids: CASSPPGTLYEQYF.

The V and J genes are TRBV6-5 and TRBJ1-6; D is ambiguous. This CDR3 has 16 amino acids. V was cut by 2 bases and J by 7 bases, with 15 bases left in between. CDR1 and CDR2 (germline): MNHEY, SVGAGI. CDR3 sequence (DNA): TGTGCCAGCAGTTACAGACCTAGCTTATTAAATTCACCCCTCCACTTT. It is translated as CASSYRPSLLNSPLHF.

The chain employs TRBV4-3 and TRBJ1-3; D is unclear. Looked up from germline, CDR1 is LGHNA and CDR2 is YSLEER. This CDR3 comprises 16 residues. Trimming removed 4 bases at V and 0 bases at J, with 13 bases between. The CDR3 spells CASSRHLGDSGNTIYF. CDR3 coding DNA: TGCGCCAGCAGCCGGCACCTCGGGGACTCTGGAAACACCATATATTTT.

As DNA, the CDR3 is TGTGCCAGCAGCAGTCAGGAAGGCTACCCTAACTATGGCTACACCTTC. Protein product: CASSSQEGYPNYGYTF. This sequence joins TRBV3-1 (or the pseudogene TRBV3-2) and TRBJ1-2; D uncertain. CDR1 and CDR2 (germline): LGHDT, YNNKEL (reference sequence). The CDR3 runs to 16 residues. With 5 bases removed from V and 0 bases from J, the gap between germline ends came to 16 bases.